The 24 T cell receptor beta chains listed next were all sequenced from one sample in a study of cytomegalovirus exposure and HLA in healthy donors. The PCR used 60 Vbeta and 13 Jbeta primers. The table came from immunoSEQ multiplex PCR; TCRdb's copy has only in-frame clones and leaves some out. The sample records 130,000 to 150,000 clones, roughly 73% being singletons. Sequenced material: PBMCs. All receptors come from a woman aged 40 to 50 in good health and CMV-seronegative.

The DNA of the CDR3 is TGTGCCAGCAGTGAAGCGGCAGCGGAGACCCAGTACTTC. It specifies CASSEAAAETQYF. The chain joins TRBV2 to TRBJ2-5, with D uncertain. In germline, CDR1 is SNHLY, CDR2 FYNNEI. The CDR3 has 13 amino acids. With 0 bases removed from V and 5 bases from J, the gap between germline ends came to 7 bases.

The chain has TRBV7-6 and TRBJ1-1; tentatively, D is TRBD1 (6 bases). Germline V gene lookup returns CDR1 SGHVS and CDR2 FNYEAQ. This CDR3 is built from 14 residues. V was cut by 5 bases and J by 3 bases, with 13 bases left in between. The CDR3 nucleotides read TGTGCCAGCAGCACCTGGGAGGGGGACACTGAAGCTTTCTTT. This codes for CASSTWEGDTEAFF.

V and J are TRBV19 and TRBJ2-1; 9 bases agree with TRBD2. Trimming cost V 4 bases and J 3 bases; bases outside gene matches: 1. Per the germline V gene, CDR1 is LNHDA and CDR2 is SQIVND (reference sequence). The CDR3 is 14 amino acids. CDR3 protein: CASSSGGDYNEQFF. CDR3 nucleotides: TGTGCCAGTAGTAGCGGGGGGGACTACAATGAGCAGTTCTTC.

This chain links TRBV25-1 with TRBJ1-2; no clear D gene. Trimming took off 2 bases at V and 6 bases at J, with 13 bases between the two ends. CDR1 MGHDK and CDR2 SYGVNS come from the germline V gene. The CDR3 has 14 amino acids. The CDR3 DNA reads TGTGCCAGCAGTGAAGGCCAGCGGGCCAATGGCTACACCTTC. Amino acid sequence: CASSEGQRANGYTF.

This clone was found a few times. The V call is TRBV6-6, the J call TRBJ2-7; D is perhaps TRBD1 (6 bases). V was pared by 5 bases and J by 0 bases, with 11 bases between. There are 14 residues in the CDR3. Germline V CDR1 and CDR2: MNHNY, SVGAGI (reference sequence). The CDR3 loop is CASSPDRSSYEQYV. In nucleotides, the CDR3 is TGTGCCAGCAGTCCCGACAGGAGCTCCTACGAGCAGTACGTC.

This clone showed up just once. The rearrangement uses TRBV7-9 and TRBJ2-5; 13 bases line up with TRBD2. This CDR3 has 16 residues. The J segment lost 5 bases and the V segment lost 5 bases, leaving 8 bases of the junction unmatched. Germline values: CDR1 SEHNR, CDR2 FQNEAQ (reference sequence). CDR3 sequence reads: CASSGTSGGATETQYF. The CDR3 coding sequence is TGTGCCAGCAGCGGTACTAGCGGGGGGGCCACTGAGACCCAGTACTTC.

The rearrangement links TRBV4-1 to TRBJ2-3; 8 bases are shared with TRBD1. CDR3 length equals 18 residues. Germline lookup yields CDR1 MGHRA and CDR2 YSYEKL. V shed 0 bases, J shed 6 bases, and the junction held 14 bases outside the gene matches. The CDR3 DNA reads TGCGCCAGCAGCCAAGATTCGACATTCGGCAGGGGGCATGATACGCAGTATTTT. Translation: CASSQDSTFGRGHDTQYF.

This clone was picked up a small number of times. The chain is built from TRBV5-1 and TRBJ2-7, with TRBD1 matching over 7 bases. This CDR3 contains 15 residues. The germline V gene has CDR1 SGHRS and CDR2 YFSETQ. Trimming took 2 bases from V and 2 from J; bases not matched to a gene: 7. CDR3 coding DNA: TGCGCCAGCAGCTTTGGTGACAGGGACACCTACGAGCAGTACTTC. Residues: CASSFGDRDTYEQYF.

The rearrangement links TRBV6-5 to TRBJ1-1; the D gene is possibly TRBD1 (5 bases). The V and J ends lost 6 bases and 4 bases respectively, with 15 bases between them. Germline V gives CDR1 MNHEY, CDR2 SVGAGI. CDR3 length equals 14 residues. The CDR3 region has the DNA TGTGCCAGCAGCCGTAGGGGTGTGGGCACTGAAGCTTTCTTT. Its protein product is CASSRRGVGTEAFF.

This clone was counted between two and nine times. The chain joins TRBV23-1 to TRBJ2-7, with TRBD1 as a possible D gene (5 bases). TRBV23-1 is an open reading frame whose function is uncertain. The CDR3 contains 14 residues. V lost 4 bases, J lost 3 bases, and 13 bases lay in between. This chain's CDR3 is CASSLPGSCYEQYF. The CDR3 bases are TGCGCCAGCAGTCTGCCAGGGTCTTGCTACGAGCAGTACTTC.

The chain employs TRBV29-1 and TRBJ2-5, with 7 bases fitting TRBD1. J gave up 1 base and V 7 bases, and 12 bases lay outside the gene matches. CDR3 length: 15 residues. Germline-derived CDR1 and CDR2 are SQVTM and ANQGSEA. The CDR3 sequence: CSARRQGRGQETQYF. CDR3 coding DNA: TGCAGCGCCAGAAGACAGGGCCGAGGCCAAGAGACCCAGTACTTC.

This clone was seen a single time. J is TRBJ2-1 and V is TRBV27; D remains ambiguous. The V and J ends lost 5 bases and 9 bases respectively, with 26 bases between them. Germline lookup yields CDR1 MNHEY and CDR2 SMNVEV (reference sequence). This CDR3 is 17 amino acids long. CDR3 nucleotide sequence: TGTGCCAGCAGTCCCGTAACTCCTCACGTCGTACCGGGTGAGCAGTTCTTC. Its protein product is CASSPVTPHVVPGEQFF.

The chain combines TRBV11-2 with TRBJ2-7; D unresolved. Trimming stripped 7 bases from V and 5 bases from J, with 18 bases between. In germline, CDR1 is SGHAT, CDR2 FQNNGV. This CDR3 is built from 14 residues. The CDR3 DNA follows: TGTGCCAGCACCTTCATTGCGAGCGACCACGAGCAGTACTTC. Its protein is CASTFIASDHEQYF.

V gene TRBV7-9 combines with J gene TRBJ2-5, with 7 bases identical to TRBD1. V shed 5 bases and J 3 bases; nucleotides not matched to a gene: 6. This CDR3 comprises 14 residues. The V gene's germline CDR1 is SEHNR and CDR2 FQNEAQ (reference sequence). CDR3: CASSRTGTEETQYF. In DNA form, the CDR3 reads TGTGCCAGCAGCCGAACCGGGACAGAAGAGACCCAGTACTTC.

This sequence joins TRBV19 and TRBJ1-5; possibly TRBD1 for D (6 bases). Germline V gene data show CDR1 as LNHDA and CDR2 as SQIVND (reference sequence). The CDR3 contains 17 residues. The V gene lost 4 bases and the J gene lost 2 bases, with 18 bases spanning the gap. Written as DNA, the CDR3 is TGTGCCAGTAGTAGCCCTCCGCAGGGGTCGGGCAATCAGCCCCAGCATTTT. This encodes CASSSPPQGSGNQPQHF.

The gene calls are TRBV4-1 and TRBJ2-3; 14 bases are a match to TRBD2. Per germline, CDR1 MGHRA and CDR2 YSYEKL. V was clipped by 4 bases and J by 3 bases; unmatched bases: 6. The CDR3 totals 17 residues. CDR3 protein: CASSRGLAGVGTDTQYF. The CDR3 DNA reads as TGCGCCAGCAGCCGGGGACTAGCGGGGGTAGGAACAGATACGCAGTATTTT.

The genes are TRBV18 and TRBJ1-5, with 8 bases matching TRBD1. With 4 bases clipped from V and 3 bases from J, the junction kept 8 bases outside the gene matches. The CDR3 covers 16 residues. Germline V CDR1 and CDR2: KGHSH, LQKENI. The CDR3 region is CASSHSGTGINQPQHF. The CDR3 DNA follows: TGTGCCAGCTCACACTCCGGGACAGGCATCAATCAGCCCCAGCATTTT.

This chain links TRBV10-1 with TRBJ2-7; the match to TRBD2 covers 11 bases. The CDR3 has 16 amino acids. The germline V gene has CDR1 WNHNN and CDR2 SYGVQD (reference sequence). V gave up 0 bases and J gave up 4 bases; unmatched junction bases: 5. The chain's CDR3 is CASSESSTSGNYEQYF. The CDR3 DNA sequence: TGCGCCAGCAGTGAGTCGTCGACTAGCGGGAATTACGAGCAGTACTTC.

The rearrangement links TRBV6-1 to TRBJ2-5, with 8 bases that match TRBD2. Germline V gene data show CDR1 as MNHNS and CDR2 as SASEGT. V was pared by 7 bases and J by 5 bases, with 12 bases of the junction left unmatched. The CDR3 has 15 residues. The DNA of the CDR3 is TGTGCCAGCACCCGGGAGGGAGCTCTCCCGGAGACCCAGTACTTC. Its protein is CASTREGALPETQYF.

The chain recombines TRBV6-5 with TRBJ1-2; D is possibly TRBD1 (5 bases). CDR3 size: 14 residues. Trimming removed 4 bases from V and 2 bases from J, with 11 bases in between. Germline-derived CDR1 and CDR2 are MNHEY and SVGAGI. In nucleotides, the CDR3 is TGTGCCAGCAGTTTAACAGGCCCAAACTATGGCTACACCTTC. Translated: CASSLTGPNYGYTF.

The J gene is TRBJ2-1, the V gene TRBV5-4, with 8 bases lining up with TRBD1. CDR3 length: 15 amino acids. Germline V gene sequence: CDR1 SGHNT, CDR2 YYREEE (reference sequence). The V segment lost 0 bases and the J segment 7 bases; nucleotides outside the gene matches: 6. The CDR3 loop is CASSLAVTGDNEQFF. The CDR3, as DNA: TGTGCCAGCAGCTTGGCCGTGACAGGGGATAATGAGCAGTTCTTC.

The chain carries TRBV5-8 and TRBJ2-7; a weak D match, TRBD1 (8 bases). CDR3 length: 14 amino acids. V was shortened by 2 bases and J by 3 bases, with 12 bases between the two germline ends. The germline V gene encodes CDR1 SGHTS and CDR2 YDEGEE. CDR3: CASSFTGGGYEQYF. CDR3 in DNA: TGTGCCAGCAGCTTTACAGGGGGGGGCTACGAGCAGTACTTC. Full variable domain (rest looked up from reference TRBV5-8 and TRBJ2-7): EAGVTQSPTHLIKTRGQQATLRCSPISGHTSVYWYQQALGLGLQFLLWYDEGEERNRGNFPPRFSGRQFPNYSSELNVNALELEDSALYLCASSFTGGGYEQYFGPGTRLTVT.

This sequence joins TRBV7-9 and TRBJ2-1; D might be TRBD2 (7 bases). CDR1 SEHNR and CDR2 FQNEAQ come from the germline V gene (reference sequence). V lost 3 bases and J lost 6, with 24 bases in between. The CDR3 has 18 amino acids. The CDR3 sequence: CASSLGGVGGQLANEQFF. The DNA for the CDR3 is TGTGCCAGCAGCTTGGGGGGGGTGGGGGGCCAGTTGGCCAATGAGCAGTTCTTC.

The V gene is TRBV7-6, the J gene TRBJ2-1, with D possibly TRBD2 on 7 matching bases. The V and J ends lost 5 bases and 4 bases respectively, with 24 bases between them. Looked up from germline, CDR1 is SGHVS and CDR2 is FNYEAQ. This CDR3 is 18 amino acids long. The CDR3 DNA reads TGTGCCAGCAGCCCCGAAAGGGTAGGGGGGGGTACTTACAATGAGCAGTTCTTC. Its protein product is CASSPERVGGGTYNEQFF.